The present entry profiles one T cell receptor (beta chain) with its context. Its antigen is undetermined. The CDR3 covers 16 residues. Unmatched junction bases numbered 11, after V lost 2 bases and J lost 5 bases. CDR1 is SGHRS and CDR2 is YFSETQ in the germline V gene. This entry comes from a study of cytomegalovirus exposure and HLA in healthy donors. Study-level points and caveats: Later analysis reportedly placed an Asian-associated ancestry cluster below the approximately 650-donor mean in N-insertions. It was taken for granted in presence/absence analyses that sequencing depth across donors was roughly uniform. In a later analysis, HLA-C alleles had the fewest associated TCRs, DRB1 alleles the most. Follow-up analysis later connected one missense variant in DCLRE1C with trimming of TCR beta V- and J-genes.

The PCR ran on 60 Vbeta and 13 Jbeta primers. The repertoire was sequenced with immunoSEQ multiplex PCR; TCRdb's copy has only in-frame clones and lacks some. The table includes over 150,000 clones, 82% detected once. Sequences were obtained from PBMCs. The V and J genes are TRBV5-1 and TRBJ2-7; 9 positions agree with TRBD2. This receptor was obtained from a girl aged 2-15 years in good health and CMV-seropositive. The CDR3 sequence is CASSLLQAGGTHEQYF. The CDR3 region has the DNA TGCGCCAGCAGCTTACTTCAAGCGGGAGGCACCCACGAGCAGTACTTC.